This T cell receptor (beta chain) was recovered during a study of PD-L1 blockade in urothelial cancer. The wider study: The patients had undergone anywhere from 0 to 3 prior chemotherapy regimens. It was at 3 weeks (second dose) and 6 weeks after treatment start that blood was analyzed.

The time point here: pretreatment peripheral blood. Samples were collected from each patient before treatment and during treatment. Each patient gave between 1 and 8 of them in total. Produced via immunoSEQ multiplex PCR; TCRdb's table is partial and in-frame only. This repertoire shows tens of thousands of clones, 75% to 85% found once; its top ten account for around 1.5%. This CDR3 contains 12 residues. Germline V CDR1 and CDR2: KGHSH, LQKENI. V was cut by 3 bases and J by 11 bases, with 13 bases left in between. V gene TRBV18 combines with J gene TRBJ1-1; D might be TRBD1 (6 bases). The sequence came from a man over 45 with urothelial cancer. The sample in question was PBMCs, obtained around atezolizumab (anti-PD-L1) treatment. This chain's CDR3 is CASSPGQIGAFF. Written as DNA, the CDR3 is TGTGCCAGCTCACCCGGACAGATAGGGGCTTTCTTT.